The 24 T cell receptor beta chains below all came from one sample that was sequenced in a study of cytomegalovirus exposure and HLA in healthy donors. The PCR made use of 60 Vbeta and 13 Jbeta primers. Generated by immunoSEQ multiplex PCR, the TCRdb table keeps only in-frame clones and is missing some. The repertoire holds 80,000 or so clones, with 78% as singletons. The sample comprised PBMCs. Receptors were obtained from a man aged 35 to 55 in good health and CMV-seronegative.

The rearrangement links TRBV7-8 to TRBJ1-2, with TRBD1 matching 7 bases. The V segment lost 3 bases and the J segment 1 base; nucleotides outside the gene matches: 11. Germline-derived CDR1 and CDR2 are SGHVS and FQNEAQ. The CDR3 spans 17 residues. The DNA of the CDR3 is TGTGCCAGCAGCTTCGAGACAGGGCCTTATAATAACTATGGCTACACCTTC. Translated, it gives CASSFETGPYNNYGYTF.

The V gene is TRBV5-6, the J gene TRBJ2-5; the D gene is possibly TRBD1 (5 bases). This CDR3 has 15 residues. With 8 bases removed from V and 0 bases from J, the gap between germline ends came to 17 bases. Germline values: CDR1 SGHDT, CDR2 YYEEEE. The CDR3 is CASKLLGRDQETQYF. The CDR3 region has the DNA TGTGCCAGTAAGCTGCTCGGCAGGGACCAAGAGACCCAGTACTTC.

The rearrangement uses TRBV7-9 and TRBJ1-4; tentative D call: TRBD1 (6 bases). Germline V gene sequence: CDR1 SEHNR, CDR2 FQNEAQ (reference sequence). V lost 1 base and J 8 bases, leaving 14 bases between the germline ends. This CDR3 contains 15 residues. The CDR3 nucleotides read TGTGCCAGCAGCTTAGAACGGGGGGCAAAGGAAAAACTGTTTTTT. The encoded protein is CASSLERGAKEKLFF.

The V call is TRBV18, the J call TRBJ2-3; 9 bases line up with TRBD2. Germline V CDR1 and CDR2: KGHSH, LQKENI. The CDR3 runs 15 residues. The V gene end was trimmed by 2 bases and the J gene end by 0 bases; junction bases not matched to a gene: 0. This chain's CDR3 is CASSPGLASTDTQYF. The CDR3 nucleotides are TGTGCCAGCTCACCAGGACTAGCGAGCACAGATACGCAGTATTTT.

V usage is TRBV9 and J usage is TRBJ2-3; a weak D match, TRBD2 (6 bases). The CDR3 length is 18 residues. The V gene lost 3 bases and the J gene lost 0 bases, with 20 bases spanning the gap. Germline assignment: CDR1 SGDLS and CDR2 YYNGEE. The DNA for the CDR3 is TGTGCCAGCAGCGCCCCGGTTGCGGGGACTGCTAGCACAGATACGCAGTATTTT. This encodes CASSAPVAGTASTDTQYF.

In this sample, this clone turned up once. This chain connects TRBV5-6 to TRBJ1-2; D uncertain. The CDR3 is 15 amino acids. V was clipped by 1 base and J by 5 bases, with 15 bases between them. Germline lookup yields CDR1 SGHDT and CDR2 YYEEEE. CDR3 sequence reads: CASSLTTLRFYGYTF. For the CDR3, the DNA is TGTGCCAGCAGCTTGACAACCTTAAGATTTTATGGCTACACCTTC. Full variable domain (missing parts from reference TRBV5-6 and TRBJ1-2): DAGVTQSPTHLIKTRGQQVTLRCSPKSGHDTVSWYQQALGQGPQFIFQYYEEEERQRGNFPDRFSGHQFPNYSSELNVNALLLGDSALYLCASSLTTLRFYGYTFGSGTRLTVV.

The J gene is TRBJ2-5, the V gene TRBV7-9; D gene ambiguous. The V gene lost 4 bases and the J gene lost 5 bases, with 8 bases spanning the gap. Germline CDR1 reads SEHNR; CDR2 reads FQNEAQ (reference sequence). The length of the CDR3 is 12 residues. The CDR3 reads CASSSPVETQYF. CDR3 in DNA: TGTGCCAGCAGCTCACCGGTGGAGACCCAGTACTTC.

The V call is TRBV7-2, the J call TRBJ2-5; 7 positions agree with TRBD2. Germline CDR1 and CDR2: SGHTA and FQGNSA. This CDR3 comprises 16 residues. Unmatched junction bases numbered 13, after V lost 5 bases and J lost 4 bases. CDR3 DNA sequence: TGTGCCAGCAGCCCTCCCCGGGGCGGGGGTGGAGAGACCCAGTACTTC. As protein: CASSPPRGGGGETQYF.

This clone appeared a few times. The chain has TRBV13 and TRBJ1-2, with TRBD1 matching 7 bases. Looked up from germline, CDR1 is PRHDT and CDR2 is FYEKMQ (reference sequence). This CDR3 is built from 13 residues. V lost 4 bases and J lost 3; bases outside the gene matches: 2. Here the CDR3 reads CASSSTGYYGYTF. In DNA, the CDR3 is TGTGCCAGCAGCTCGACAGGGTACTATGGCTACACCTTC.

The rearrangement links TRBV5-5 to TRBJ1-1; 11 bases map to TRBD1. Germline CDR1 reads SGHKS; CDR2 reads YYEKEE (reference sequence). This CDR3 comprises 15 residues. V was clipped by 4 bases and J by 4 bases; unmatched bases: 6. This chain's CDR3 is CASSRGTGGLTEAFF. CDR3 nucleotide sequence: TGTGCCAGCAGCCGGGGGACAGGGGGTCTCACTGAAGCTTTCTTT.

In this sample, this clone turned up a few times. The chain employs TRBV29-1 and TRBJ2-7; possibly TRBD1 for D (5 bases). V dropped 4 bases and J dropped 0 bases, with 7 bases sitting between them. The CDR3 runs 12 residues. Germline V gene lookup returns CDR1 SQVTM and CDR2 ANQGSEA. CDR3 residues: CSVGQSSYEQYF. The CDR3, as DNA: TGCAGCGTTGGACAGAGCTCCTACGAGCAGTACTTC.

The CDR3 region is CASSDGQGAIGSPLHF. The CDR3 bases are TGTGCCAGCAGTGATGGACAGGGGGCGATAGGGTCACCCCTCCACTTT. This sequence joins TRBV2 and TRBJ1-6; 11 bases match TRBD1. This CDR3 has 16 residues. Trimming at V came to 3 bases and at J to 10 bases, leaving 8 bases not matched to a gene. The germline V gene has CDR1 SNHLY and CDR2 FYNNEI.

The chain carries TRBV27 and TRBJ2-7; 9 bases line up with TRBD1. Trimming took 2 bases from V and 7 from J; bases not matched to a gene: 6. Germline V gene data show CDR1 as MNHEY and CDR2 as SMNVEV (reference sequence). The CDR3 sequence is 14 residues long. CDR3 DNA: TGTGCCAGCAGTTTAGACAGGGGGAAGAGTGAGCAGTACTTC. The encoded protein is CASSLDRGKSEQYF.

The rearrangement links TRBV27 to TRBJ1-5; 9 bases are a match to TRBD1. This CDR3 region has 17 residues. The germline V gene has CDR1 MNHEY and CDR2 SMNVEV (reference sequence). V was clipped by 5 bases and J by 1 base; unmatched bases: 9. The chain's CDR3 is CASSSLGGTGSNQPQHF. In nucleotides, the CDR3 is TGTGCCAGCAGTAGCCTGGGGGGGACAGGGAGCAATCAGCCCCAGCATTTT.

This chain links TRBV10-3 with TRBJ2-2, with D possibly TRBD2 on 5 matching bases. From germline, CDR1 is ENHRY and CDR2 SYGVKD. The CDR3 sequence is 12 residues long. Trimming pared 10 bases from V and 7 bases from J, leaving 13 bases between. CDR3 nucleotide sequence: TGTGCCACCCGGGGAGCGGACGGGGAGCTGTTTTTT. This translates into CATRGADGELFF.

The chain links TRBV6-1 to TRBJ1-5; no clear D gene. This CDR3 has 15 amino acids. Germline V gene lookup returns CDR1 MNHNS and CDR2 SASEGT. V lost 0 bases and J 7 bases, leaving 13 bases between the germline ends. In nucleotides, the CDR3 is TGTGCCAGCAGTGAAGCGGTGGGCGAAGGCCAGCCCCAGCATTTT. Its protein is CASSEAVGEGQPQHF.

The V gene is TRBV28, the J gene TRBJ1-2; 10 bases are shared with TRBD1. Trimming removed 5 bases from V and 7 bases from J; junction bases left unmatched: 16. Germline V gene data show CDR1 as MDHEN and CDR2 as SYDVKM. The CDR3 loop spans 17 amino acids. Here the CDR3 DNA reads TGTGCCAGCAGTCCCATCGGGACAGGGGTTAGCACACGTGGCTACACCTTC. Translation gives CASSPIGTGVSTRGYTF.

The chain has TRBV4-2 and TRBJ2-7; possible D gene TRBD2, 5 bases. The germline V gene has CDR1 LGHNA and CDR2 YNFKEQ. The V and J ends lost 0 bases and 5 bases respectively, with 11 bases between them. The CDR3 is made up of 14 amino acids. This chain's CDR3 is CASSQESSSDEQYF. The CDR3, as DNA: TGTGCCAGCAGCCAAGAATCTAGCAGCGACGAGCAGTACTTC.

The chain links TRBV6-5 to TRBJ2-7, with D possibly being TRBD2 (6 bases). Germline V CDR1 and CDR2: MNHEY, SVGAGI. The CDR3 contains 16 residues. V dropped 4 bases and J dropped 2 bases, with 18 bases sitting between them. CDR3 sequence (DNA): TGTGCCAGCAGTTCCGACCGACTAGTCTACACCTACGAGCAGTACTTC. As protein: CASSSDRLVYTYEQYF.

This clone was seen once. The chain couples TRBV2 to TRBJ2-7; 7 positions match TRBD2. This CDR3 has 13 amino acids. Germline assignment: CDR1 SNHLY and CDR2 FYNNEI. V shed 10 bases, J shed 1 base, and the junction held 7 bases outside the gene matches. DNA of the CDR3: TGTGCCATCCGGACTAGTCAATCCTACGAGCAGTACTTC. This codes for CAIRTSQSYEQYF. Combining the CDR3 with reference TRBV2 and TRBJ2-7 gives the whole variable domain EPEVTQTPSHQVTQMGQEVILRCVPISNHLYFYWYRQILGQKVEFLVSFYNNEISEKSEIFDDQFSVERPDGSNFTLKIRSTKLEDSAMYFCAIRTSQSYEQYFGPGTRLTVT.

For the CDR3, the DNA is TGTGCCAGCAGCCACAAACGGACTGAAGCTTTCTTT. Translation gives CASSHKRTEAFF. The genes are TRBV4-2 and TRBJ1-1, with no clear D. Trimming took off 3 bases at V and 5 bases at J, with 7 bases between the two ends. Germline CDR1 and CDR2: LGHNA and YNFKEQ. CDR3 length: 12 residues.

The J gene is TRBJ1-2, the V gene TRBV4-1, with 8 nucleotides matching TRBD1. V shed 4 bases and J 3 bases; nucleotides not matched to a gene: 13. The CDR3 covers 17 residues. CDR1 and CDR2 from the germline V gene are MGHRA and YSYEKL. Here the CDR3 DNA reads TGCGCCAGCAGCCGCGACCTCCAGGGGGCGCGCGACTATGGCTACACCTTC. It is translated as CASSRDLQGARDYGYTF.

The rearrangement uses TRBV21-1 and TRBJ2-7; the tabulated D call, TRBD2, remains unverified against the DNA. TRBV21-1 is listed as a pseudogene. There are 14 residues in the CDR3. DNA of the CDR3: TGTGCCATCCATAGCGGGAGTGGATGCTACGAGCAGTACTTC. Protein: CAIHSGSGCYEQYF.

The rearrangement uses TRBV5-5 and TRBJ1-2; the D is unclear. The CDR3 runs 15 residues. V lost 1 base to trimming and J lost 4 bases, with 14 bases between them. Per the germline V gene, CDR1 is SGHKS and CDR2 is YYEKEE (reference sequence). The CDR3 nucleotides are TGTGCCAGCAGCTTGAGAGGGTCGGGTAGCTATGGCTACACCTTC. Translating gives CASSLRGSGSYGYTF. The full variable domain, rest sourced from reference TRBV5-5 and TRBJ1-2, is DAGVTQSPTHLIKTRGQQVTLRCSPISGHKSVSWYQQVLGQGPQFIFQYYEKEERGRGNFPDRFSARQFPNYSSELNVNALLLGDSALYLCASSLRGSGSYGYTFGSGTRLTVV.